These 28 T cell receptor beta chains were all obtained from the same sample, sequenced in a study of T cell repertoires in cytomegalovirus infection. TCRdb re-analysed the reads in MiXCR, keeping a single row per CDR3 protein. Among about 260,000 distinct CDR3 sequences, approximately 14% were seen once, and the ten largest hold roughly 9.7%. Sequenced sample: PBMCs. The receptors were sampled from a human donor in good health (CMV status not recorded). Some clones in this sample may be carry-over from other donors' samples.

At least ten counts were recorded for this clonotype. CDR3 protein: CASSSRRELADTQYF. As DNA, the CDR3 is TGTGCCAGCAGCTCAAGACGGGAGCTAGCAGATACGCAGTATTTT. V is TRBV11-3 and J is TRBJ2-3; a possible D gene is TRBD2 (6 bases). The CDR3 has 15 residues. Per germline, CDR1 SGHNT and CDR2 YENEEA. Trimming removed 4 bases from V and 4 bases from J, with 15 bases in between.

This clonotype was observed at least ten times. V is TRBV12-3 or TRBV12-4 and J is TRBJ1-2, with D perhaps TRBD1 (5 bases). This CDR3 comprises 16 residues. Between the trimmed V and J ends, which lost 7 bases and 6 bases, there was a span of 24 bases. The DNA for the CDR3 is TGTGCCAGCATCCCGGAGGGTCTAGGCAGGGAGGATGGCTACACCTTC. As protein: CASIPEGLGREDGYTF.

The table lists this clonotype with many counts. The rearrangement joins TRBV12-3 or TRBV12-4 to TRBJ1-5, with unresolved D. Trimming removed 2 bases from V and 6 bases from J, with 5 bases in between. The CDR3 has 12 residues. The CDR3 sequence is CASSLWGQPQHF. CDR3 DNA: TGTGCCAGCAGTTTATGGGGTCAGCCCCAGCATTTT.

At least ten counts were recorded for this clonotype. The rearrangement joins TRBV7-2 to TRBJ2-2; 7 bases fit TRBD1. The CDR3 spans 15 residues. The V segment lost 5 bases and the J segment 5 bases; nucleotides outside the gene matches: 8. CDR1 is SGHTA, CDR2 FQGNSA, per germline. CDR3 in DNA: TGTGCCAGCAGCCAACCGGGACAGATGACCGGGGAGCTGTTTTTT. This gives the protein CASSQPGQMTGELFF.

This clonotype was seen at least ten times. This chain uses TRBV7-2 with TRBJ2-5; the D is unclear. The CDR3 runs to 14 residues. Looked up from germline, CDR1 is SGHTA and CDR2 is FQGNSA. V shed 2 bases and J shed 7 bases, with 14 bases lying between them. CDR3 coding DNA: TGTGCCAGCAGCTTAAGAGGTCAGCCAACGACCCAGTACTTC. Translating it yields CASSLRGQPTTQYF.

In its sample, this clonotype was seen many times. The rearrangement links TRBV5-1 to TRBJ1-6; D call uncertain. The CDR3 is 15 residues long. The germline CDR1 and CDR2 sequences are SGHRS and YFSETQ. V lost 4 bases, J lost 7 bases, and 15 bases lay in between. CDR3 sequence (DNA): TGCGCCAGCAGCGCGGACGGTCGGGTCAATTCACCCCTCCACTTT. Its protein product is CASSADGRVNSPLHF. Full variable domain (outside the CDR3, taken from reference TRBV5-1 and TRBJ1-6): KAGVTQTPRYLIKTRGQQVTLSCSPISGHRSVSWYQQTPGQGLQFLFEYFSETQRNKGNFPGRFSGRQFSNSRSEMNVSTLELGDSALYLCASSADGRVNSPLHFGNGTRLTVT.

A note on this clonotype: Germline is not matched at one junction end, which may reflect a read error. CDR3 residues: CASSLAGRGGTDTQYF. CDR3 sequence (DNA): TGTGCCAGCAGCTTGGCCGGGCGGGGGGGCACAGATACGCAGTATTTT. The chain links TRBV5-3 to TRBJ2-3, with 8 bases lining up with TRBD2. TRBV5-3 is recorded as an ORF, its role being uncertain. CDR3 size: 16 residues.

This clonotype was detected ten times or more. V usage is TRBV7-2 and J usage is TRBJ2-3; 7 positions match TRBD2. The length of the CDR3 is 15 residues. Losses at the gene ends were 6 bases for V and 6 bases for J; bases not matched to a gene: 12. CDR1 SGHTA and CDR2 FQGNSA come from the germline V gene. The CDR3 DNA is TGTGCCAGCAGTTTATGGGCGGGAGAGGGGGATACGCAGTATTTT. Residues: CASSLWAGEGDTQYF.

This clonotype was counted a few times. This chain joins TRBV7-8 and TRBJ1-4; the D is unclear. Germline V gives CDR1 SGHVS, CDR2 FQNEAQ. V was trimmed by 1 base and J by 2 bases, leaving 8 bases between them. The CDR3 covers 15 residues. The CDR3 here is CASSLGQATNEKLFF. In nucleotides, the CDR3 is TGTGCCAGCAGCTTAGGCCAGGCTACTAATGAAAAACTGTTTTTT.

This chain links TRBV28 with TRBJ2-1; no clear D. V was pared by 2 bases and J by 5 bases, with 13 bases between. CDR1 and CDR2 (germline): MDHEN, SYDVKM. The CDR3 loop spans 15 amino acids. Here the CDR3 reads CASSLKGITNNEQFF. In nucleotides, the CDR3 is TGTGCCAGCAGTTTAAAGGGTATAACAAACAATGAGCAGTTCTTC.

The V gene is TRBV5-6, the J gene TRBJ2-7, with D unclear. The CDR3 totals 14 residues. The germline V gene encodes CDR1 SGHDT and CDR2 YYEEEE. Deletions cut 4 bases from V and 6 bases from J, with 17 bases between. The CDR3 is CASSLVRWGGEQYF. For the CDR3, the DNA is TGTGCCAGCAGCCTCGTACGTTGGGGTGGCGAGCAGTACTTC.

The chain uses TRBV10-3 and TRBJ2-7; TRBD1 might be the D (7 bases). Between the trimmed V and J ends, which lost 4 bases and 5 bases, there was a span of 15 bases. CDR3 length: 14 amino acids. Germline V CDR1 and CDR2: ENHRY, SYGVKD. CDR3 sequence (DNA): TGTGCCATCAGTGTCAGGGGGGCTTCCCACGAGCAGTACTTC. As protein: CAISVRGASHEQYF.

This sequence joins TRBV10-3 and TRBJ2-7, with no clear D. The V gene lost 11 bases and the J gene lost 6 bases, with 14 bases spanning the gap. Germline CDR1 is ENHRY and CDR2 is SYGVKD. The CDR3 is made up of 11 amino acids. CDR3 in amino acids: CAALRSGEQYF. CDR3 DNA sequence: TGTGCCGCGTTACGGAGTGGCGAGCAGTACTTC.

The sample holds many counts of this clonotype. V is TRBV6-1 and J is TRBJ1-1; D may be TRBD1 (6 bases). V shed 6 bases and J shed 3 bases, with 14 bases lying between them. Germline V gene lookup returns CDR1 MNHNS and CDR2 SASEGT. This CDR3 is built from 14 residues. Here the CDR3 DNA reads TGTGCCAGCAGCTCCAGGAGGGGGGACACTGAAGCTTTCTTT. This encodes CASSSRRGDTEAFF.

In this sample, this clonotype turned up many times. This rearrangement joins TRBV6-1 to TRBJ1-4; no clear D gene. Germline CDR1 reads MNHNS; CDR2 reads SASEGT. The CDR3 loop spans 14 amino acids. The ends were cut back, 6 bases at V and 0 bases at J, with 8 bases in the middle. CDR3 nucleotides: TGTGCCAGCAGCCGCGGGACAACTAATGAAAAACTGTTTTTT. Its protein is CASSRGTTNEKLFF.

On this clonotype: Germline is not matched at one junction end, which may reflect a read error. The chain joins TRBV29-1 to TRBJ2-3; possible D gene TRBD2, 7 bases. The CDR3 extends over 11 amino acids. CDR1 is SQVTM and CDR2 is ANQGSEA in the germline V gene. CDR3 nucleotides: TGCAGCGTGGAAACAGGGACTATTCCCCCATTT. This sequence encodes CSVETGTIPPF.

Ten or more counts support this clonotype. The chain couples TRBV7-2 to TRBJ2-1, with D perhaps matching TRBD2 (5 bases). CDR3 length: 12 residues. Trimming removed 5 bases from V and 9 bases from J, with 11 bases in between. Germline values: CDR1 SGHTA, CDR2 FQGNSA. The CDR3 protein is CASSPRVGEQFF. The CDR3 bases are TGTGCCAGCAGCCCGAGGGTTGGTGAGCAGTTCTTC.

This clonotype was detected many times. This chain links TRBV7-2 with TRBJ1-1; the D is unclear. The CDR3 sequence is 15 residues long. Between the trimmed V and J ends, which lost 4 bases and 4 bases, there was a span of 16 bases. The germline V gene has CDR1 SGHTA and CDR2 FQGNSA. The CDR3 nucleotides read TGTGCCAGCAGCTCCCTAATAGGGTTGGGCACTGAAGCTTTCTTT. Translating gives CASSSLIGLGTEAFF.

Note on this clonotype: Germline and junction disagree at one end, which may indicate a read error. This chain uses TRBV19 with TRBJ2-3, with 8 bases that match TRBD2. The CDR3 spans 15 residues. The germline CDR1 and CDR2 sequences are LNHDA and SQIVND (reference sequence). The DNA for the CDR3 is TGTGCAAGTAGTTTCCGAGCGGGGGCCACAGATACGCAGTATTTT. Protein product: CASSFRAGATDTQYF.

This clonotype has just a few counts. The CDR3 loop reads CSVDGTSGKRESSYNEQFF. The CDR3 DNA is TGCAGCGTGGATGGGACTAGCGGGAAACGGGAGAGCTCCTACAATGAGCAGTTCTTC. This rearrangement joins TRBV29-1 to TRBJ2-1; 13 bases fit TRBD2. The CDR3 spans 19 residues. J was trimmed by 0 bases and V by 6 bases; bases with no gene match: 14. CDR1 and CDR2 (germline): SQVTM, ANQGSEA.

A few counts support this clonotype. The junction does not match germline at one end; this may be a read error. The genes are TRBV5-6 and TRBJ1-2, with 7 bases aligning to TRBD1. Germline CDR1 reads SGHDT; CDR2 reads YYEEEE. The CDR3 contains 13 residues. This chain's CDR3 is CASSSPGTANRIF. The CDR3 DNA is TGTGCCAGCAGCTCACCCGGGACAGCAAACCGGATCTTC.

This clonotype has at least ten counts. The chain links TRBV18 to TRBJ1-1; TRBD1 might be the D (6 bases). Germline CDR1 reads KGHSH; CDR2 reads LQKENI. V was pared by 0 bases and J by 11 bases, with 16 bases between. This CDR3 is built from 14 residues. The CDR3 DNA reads TGTGCCAGCTCACCACCGGCAGGGGAGGGGTTTGCTTTCTTT. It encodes CASSPPAGEGFAFF. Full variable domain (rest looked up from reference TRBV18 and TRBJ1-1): NAGVMQNPRHLVRRRGQEARLRCSPMKGHSHVYWYRQLPEEGLKFMVYLQKENIIDESGMPKERFSAEFPKEGPSILRIQQVVRGDSAAYFCASSPPAGEGFAFFGQGTRLTVV.

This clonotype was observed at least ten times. The chain's CDR3 is CASNPPGLVLGEQFF. The CDR3 nucleotides read TGTGCCAGCAATCCACCGGGACTAGTCTTGGGTGAGCAGTTCTTC. This chain uses TRBV28 with TRBJ2-1; 8 bases match TRBD2. The germline V gene encodes CDR1 MDHEN and CDR2 SYDVKM. Trimming took 7 bases from V and 9 from J; bases not matched to a gene: 14. The CDR3 extends over 15 amino acids.

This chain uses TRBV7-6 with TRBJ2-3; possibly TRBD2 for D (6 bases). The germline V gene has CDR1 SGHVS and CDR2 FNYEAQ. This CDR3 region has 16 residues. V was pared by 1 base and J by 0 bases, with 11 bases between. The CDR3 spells CASSLGGGTSTDTQYF. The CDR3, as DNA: TGTGCCAGCAGCTTAGGCGGAGGGACTAGCACAGATACGCAGTATTTT.

The CDR3 DNA follows: TGTGCCAGCAGCTGGCGCGGGGGCGGGGGAACAGATACGCAGTATTTT. It specifies CASSWRGGGGTDTQYF. The chain has TRBV13 and TRBJ2-3; the D gene is possibly TRBD2 (7 bases). The CDR3 has 16 residues. The V gene lost 4 bases and the J gene lost 3 bases, with 17 bases spanning the gap. CDR1 PRHDT and CDR2 FYEKMQ come from the germline V gene (reference sequence).

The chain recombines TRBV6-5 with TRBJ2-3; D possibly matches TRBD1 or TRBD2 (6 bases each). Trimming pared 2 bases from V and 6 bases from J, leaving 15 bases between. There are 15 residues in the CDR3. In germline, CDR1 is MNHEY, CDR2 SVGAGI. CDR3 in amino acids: CASSYGRQGRDTQYF. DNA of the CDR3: TGTGCCAGCAGTTACGGGAGGCAGGGGAGGGATACGCAGTATTTT.

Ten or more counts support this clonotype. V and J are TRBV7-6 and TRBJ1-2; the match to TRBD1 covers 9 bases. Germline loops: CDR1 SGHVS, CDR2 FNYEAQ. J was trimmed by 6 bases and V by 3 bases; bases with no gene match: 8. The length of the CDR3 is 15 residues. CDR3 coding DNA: TGTGCCAGCAGCTTGACCGGGACAGGGTCTGATGGCTACACCTTC. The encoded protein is CASSLTGTGSDGYTF.

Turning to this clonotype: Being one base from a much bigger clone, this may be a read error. CDR3 sequence reads: CASSGWGWNTEAFF. The CDR3 region has the DNA TGTGCCAGCAGTGGATGGGGGTGGAACACTGAAGCTTTCTTT. The J gene is TRBJ1-1, the V gene TRBV27; perhaps TRBD1 as D (5 bases). This CDR3 region has 14 residues. V was clipped by 5 bases and J by 1 base, with 11 bases between them. Germline V lookup: CDR1 MNHEY, CDR2 SMNVEV (reference sequence).